The entry below describes one TCR beta chain. Its recognized antigen is unknown. The sample holds no much larger clone one base away, and base qualities are not on file. Patients with autoimmune disease history or receiving systemic immunosuppression were excluded from the trial. Peripheral blood for TCR sequencing was drawn from every dose cohort at baseline, at cycle 4 day 1 and at cycle 7 day 1. The samples were drawn from a first-in-human, open-label, multicenter phase I dose-escalation trial of ivuxolimab. Adults with locally advanced or metastatic melanoma, renal cell carcinoma, hepatocellular carcinoma or head and neck squamous cell carcinoma were enrolled in the trial. Before TCR sequencing, CD4+ and CD8+ T cells were separately sorted from peripheral blood. This specimen belongs to a study of OX40 agonist ivuxolimab in advanced cancers. Study-wide context: Ivuxolimab was an agonistic, fully human IgG2 monoclonal antibody directed against OX40 (CD134), a costimulatory receptor. Partial responses were achieved by three dose-escalation patients, of whom one had hepatocellular carcinoma and two had cutaneous melanoma. Intravenous ivuxolimab was administered to patients every 2 weeks at six dose levels: 0.01, 0.1, 0.3, 1.5, 3 and 10 mg/kg. The point of sequencing TCRbeta in the periphery was to test whether ivuxolimab changed TCR sequence diversity and drove clonal T-cell expansion. Patients were allowed to have had prior anti-PD-1, anti-PD-L1 or anti-CTLA-4 therapy, and approximately 39% of the dose-escalation patients had been treated with checkpoint inhibitors. The dose-escalation cohort was 82.7% male with a mean age of around 64 years, ranging from roughly 20 to 80. The monotherapy dose-escalation portion (N of about 49 patients) of the phase I ivuxolimab trial is reported in the paper. Of the roughly 53 patients in dose escalation, about 20 had hepatocellular carcinoma, approximately 15 had melanoma, 9 had renal cell carcinoma and 9 had head and neck cancer.

For sequencing of the TCRbeta CDR3 region, genomic DNA was extracted from the sorted cells. The immunoSEQ Assay was used for sequencing of TCRbeta CDR3 regions. In its TCRdb copy, this immuneACCESS table keeps in-frame sequences only and misses some clones. Where compared with another copy, unresolved V genes explain less than half of these, and the others have no known cause. The sample data list around 46,000 clones, and 75% to 80% of these were observed just once. The ten largest clones capture roughly 2.7% of the sample. From a lookup of the germline V gene, CDR1 and CDR2 are MGHRA and YSYEKL. Measured from the cysteine to the phenylalanine, the CDR3 is 16 residues long. Only the CDR3 DNA stays, 48 bases, in frame from base 1. The trim is 1 base for V and 0 bases for J, with a gap of 13 bases between the germline ends. General study outcomes and caveats: At doses of 0.1 to 3.0 mg/kg, clonal expansion of both CD4+ and CD8+ T cells in blood was seen between baseline and week 6. After ivuxolimab, more expanded clones were found on average in CD8+ T cells than in CD4+ T cells. Partial responders in the 0.1-3.0 mg/kg groups had among the lowest normalized peripheral clonal expansion, especially among CD8+ T cells. Which antigens the clonally expanded peripheral T cells were specific for was not determined. Low levels of normalized T-cell clonal expansion were also shown by some nonresponding patients.

The chain was built from TRBV4-1 and TRBJ2-7, with the D gene too uncertain to name. This specimen consisted of CD4+ or CD8+ T cells sorted from blood, obtained in a trial of the OX40 agonist ivuxolimab. This receptor was obtained from an adult with an advanced solid tumor such as melanoma, head and neck, liver or kidney cancer. The sequenced DNA is TGCGCCAGCAGCCAAGGAGCAAGGCGCAGCTCCTACGAGCAGTACTTC. It codes for CASSQGARRSSYEQYF.